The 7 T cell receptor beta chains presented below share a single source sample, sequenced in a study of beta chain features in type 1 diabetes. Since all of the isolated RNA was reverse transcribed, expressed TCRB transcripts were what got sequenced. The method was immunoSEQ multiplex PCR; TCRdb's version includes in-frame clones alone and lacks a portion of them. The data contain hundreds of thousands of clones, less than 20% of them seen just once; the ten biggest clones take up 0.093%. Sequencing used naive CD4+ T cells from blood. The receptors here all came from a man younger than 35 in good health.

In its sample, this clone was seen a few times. CDR3 DNA: TGCGCCAGCAGCTTGCGGACAAGCAATTCACCCCTCCACTTT. Its protein product is CASSLRTSNSPLHF. This chain uses TRBV5-1 with TRBJ1-6; D is possibly TRBD1 (5 bases). The CDR3 spans 14 residues. Trimming removed 1 base from V and 7 bases from J, with 9 bases in between. Per the germline V gene, CDR1 is SGHRS and CDR2 is YFSETQ. Drawing the rest from reference TRBV5-1 and TRBJ1-6, the complete variable domain is KAGVTQTPRYLIKTRGQQVTLSCSPISGHRSVSWYQQTPGQGLQFLFEYFSETQRNKGNFPGRFSGRQFSNSRSEMNVSTLELGDSALYLCASSLRTSNSPLHFGNGTRLTVT.

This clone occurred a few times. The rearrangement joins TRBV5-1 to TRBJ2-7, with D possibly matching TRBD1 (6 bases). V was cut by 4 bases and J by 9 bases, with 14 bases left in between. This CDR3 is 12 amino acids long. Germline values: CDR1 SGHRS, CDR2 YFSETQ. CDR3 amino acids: CASSGDTEMQYF. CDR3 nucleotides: TGCGCCAGCAGCGGGGACACGGAAATGCAGTACTTC. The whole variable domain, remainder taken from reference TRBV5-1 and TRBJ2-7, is KAGVTQTPRYLIKTRGQQVTLSCSPISGHRSVSWYQQTPGQGLQFLFEYFSETQRNKGNFPGRFSGRQFSNSRSEMNVSTLELGDSALYLCASSGDTEMQYFGPGTRLTVT.

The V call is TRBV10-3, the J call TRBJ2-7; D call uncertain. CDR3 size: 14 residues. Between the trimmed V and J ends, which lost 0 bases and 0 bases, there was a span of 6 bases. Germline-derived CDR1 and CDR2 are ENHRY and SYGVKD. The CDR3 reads CAISESSSSYEQYF. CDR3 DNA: TGTGCCATCAGTGAGTCCTCCAGCTCCTACGAGCAGTACTTC.

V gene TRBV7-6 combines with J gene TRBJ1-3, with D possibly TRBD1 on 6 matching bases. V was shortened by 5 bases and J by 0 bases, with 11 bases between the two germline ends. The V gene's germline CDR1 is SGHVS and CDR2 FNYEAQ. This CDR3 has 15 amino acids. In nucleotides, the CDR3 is TGTGCCAGCAGCGCCAGGGGAAACTCTGGAAACACCATATATTTT. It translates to CASSARGNSGNTIYF. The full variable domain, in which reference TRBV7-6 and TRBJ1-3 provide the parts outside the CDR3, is GAGVSQSPRYKVTKRGQDVALRCDPISGHVSLYWYRQALGQGPEFLTYFNYEAQQDKSGLPNDRFSAERPEGSISTLTIQRTEQRDSAMYRCASSARGNSGNTIYFGEGSWLTVV.

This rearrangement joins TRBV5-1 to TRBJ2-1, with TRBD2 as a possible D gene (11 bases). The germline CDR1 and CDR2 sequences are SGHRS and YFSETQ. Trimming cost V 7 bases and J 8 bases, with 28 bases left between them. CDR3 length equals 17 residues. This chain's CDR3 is CASRRDRGSLAGDEQFF. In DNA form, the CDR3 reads TGCGCCAGCCGCCGGGACAGGGGATCACTAGCGGGAGATGAGCAGTTCTTC. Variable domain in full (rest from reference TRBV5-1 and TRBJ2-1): KAGVTQTPRYLIKTRGQQVTLSCSPISGHRSVSWYQQTPGQGLQFLFEYFSETQRNKGNFPGRFSGRQFSNSRSEMNVSTLELGDSALYLCASRRDRGSLAGDEQFFGPGTRLTVL.

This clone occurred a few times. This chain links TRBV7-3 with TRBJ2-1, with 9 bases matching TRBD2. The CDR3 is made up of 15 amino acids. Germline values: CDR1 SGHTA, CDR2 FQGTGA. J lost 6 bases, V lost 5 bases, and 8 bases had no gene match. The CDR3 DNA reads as TGTGCCAGCAGCGATAAAGGGACTAGCCTCAATGAGCAGTTCTTC. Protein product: CASSDKGTSLNEQFF.

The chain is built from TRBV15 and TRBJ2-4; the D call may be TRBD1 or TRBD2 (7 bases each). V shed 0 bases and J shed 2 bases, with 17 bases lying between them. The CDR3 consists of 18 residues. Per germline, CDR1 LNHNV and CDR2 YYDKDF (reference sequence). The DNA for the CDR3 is TGTGCCACCAGCAGAGATCCCCACAGGGGAGGGACCAAAAACATTCAGTACTTC. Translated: CATSRDPHRGGTKNIQYF.